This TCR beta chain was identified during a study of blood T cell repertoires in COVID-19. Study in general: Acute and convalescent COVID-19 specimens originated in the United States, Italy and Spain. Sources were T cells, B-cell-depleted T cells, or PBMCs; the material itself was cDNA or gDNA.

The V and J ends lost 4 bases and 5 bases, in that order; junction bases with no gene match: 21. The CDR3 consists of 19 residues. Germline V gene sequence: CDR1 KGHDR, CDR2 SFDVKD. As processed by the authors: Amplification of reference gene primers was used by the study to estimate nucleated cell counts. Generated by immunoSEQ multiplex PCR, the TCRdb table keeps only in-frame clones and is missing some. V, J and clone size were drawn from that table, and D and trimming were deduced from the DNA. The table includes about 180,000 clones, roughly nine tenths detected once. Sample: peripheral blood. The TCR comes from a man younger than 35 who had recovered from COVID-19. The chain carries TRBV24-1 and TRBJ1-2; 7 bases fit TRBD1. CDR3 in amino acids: CATSDRDSALTNGLYGYTF. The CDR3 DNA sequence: TGTGCCACCAGTGACAGGGACAGCGCCCTAACCAATGGATTATATGGCTACACCTTC.